This T cell receptor beta chain derives from a study of CD8 T cells in ankylosing spondylitis. Findings and caveats of the study: Among TCR beta sequences, a motif of eight highly homologous variants appeared characteristic of ankylosing spondylitis blood. Earlier reports found some motif variants in synovial fluid and blood in reactive arthritis.

This clonotype has a handful of counts. Its specificity is unknown. Quantitative barcoded 5'-RACE was used to prepare TCR beta libraries. Each CDR3 protein gets one entry after TCRdb re-called the 5' RACE reads with MiXCR. Among about 400,000 distinct CDR3 sequences, 20% to 25% were seen once, and the ten largest hold about 16%. This clonotype was obtained from a male donor with ankylosing spondylitis. Sequenced sample: blood, either unsorted or a sorted T cell fraction (not recorded which).

The CDR3: CASSYSILGEKLFF. Here the CDR3 DNA reads TGTGCCAGCAGTTACTCGATTTTGGGGGAAAAACTGTTTTTT. The chain couples TRBV6-5 to TRBJ1-4; D not certain. Trimming removed 0 bases from V and 8 bases from J, with 10 bases in between. Germline loops: CDR1 MNHEY, CDR2 SVGAGI. CDR3 size: 14 residues.